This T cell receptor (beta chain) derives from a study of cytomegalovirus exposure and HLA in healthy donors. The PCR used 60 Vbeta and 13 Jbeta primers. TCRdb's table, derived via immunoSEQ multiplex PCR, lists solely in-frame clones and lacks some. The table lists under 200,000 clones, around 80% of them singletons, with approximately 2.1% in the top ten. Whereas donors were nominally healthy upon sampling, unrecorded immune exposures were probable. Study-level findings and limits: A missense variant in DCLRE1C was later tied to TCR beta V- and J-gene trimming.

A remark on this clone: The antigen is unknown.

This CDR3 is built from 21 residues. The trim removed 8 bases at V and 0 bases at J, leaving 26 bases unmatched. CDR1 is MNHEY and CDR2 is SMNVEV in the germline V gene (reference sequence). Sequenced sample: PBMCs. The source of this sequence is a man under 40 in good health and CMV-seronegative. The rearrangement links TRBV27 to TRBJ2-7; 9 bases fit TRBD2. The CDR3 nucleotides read TGTGCCAGCCCCAAAAGGGCGGGGGGCGAGAGTCTAGCGGGACTCTCCTACGAGCAGTACTTC. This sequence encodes CASPKRAGGESLAGLSYEQYF.